This record covers a single TCR beta chain. The data belong to a study of blood T cell repertoires in COVID-19. Study-level background: The United States, Italy and Spain supplied acute and convalescent COVID-19 samples. T cells, B-cell-depleted T cells, or PBMCs supplied cDNA or gDNA.

In the original processing: The assay estimated nucleated cells by amplifying reference gene primers. Using immunoSEQ multiplex PCR, the repertoire was profiled, and TCRdb retains in-frame clones only, with some absent. V, J and clone size are taken as reported in that table, and D and trimming were inferred from the DNA itself. Counted here are fewer than 15,000 clones, under 95% occurring once; the ten biggest clones make up roughly 15%. The CDR3 runs to 14 residues. Germline CDR1 is MGHDK and CDR2 is SYGVNS. V lost 4 bases and J 0 bases, leaving 8 bases between the germline ends. This rearrangement joins TRBV25-1 to TRBJ2-3; D is unclear. The sequencing input was peripheral blood. This TCR was recovered from a human donor in a cohort sampled during active COVID-19. The CDR3 protein is CASSGTVSTDTQYF. The CDR3 nucleotides read TGTGCCAGCAGTGGCACGGTAAGCACAGATACGCAGTATTTT.